This is a list of T cell receptor beta chains from one sample in a study of preoperative IRX-2 immunotherapy in early breast cancer. Produced via immunoSEQ multiplex PCR; TCRdb's table is partial and in-frame only. The table records 25,000 to 30,000 clones, 90% of them present only once. This material was acquired from a patient treated with IRX-2 immunotherapy. The receptors stem from a human donor with breast cancer. The CDR3 runs from the conserved cysteine through the conserved F or W. D genes are given only for firm matches. The size field is filled for only some rows; it gives once, few, many or a size class.

j_call: TRBJ2-7
v_call: TRBV9
d_call: TRBD1
clone_size: NA
cdr3_aa: CASSPQGQGSYEQYF
cdr3_nt: TGTGCCAGCAGCCCGCAGGGACAGGGGTCCTACGAGCAGTACTTC

j_call: TRBJ2-1
v_call: TRBV7-6
d_call: TRBD1
clone_size: NA
cdr3_aa: CASSLSPGQGDNEQFF
cdr3_nt: TGTGCCAGCAGCCTATCACCGGGACAGGGAGACAATGAGCAGTTCTTC

j_call: TRBJ2-3
v_call: TRBV9
d_call: NA
clone_size: NA
cdr3_aa: CASSVGLASTDTQYF
cdr3_nt: TGTGCCAGCAGCGTAGGCCTAGCGAGCACAGATACGCAGTATTTT

j_call: TRBJ1-3
v_call: TRBV6-5
d_call: NA
clone_size: NA
cdr3_aa: CASSPSGGGNTIYF
cdr3_nt: TGTGCCAGCAGCCCTTCGGGGGGGGGAAACACCATATATTTT

j_call: TRBJ1-2
v_call: TRBV25-1
d_call: NA
clone_size: NA
cdr3_aa: CASSPQGPKDYGYTF
cdr3_nt: TGTGCCAGCAGTCCTCAGGGTCCCAAGGACTATGGCTACACCTTC

j_call: TRBJ1-6
v_call: TRBV27
d_call: NA
clone_size: NA
cdr3_aa: CASSLGGFFNSPLHF
cdr3_nt: TGTGCCAGCAGTTTGGGGGGTTTTTTTAATTCACCCCTCCACTTT

j_call: TRBJ2-7
v_call: TRBV6-1
d_call: NA
clone_size: once
cdr3_aa: CATRGDTGSSYEQYF
cdr3_nt: TGTGCCACCCGGGGGGATACAGGGTCCTCCTACGAGCAGTACTTC

j_call: TRBJ2-1
v_call: TRBV18
d_call: TRBD2
clone_size: NA
cdr3_aa: CASSKLSGSGDEQFF
cdr3_nt: TGTGCCAGCTCAAAACTCAGCGGGAGTGGCGATGAGCAGTTCTTC

j_call: TRBJ2-2
v_call: TRBV4-1
d_call: NA
clone_size: NA
cdr3_aa: CASSSETGLTGELFF
cdr3_nt: TGCGCCAGCAGCTCCGAGACAGGTCTCACCGGGGAGCTGTTTTTT

j_call: TRBJ1-5
v_call: TRBV21-1
d_call: NA
clone_size: NA
cdr3_aa: CASSKERGNSNQPQHF
cdr3_nt: TGTGCCAGCAGCAAAGAGCGAGGGAATAGCAATCAGCCCCAGCATTTT

j_call: TRBJ1-6
v_call: TRBV6-5
d_call: NA
clone_size: NA
cdr3_aa: CASSSSDAKNNSPLHF
cdr3_nt: TGTGCCAGCAGTTCCTCGGACGCCAAGAACAATTCACCCCTCCACTTT

j_call: TRBJ2-3
v_call: TRBV11-3
d_call: NA
clone_size: NA
cdr3_aa: CASSLEIGTDTQYF
cdr3_nt: TGTGCCAGCAGCTTAGAGATTGGCACAGATACGCAGTATTTT

j_call: TRBJ2-7
v_call: TRBV7-9
d_call: TRBD2
clone_size: few
cdr3_aa: CASSLAGGPYEQYF
cdr3_nt: TGTGCCAGCAGCCTCGCGGGGGGACCCTACGAGCAGTACTTC

j_call: TRBJ2-3
v_call: TRBV2
d_call: NA
clone_size: NA
cdr3_aa: CASSELGGTDTQYF
cdr3_nt: TGTGCCAGCAGTGAATTGGGGGGCACAGATACGCAGTATTTT

j_call: TRBJ1-2
v_call: TRBV14
d_call: NA
clone_size: once
cdr3_aa: CASSYSGERDGYTF
cdr3_nt: TGTGCCAGCAGTTACTCCGGAGAACGGGATGGCTACACCTTC

j_call: TRBJ1-2
v_call: TRBV5-1
d_call: TRBD1
clone_size: NA
cdr3_aa: CASSLGGGARGYTF
cdr3_nt: TGCGCCAGCAGCTTAGGAGGGGGCGCCCGAGGCTACACCTTC

j_call: TRBJ1-2
v_call: TRBV16
d_call: NA
clone_size: NA
cdr3_aa: CASSQSQNYGYTF
cdr3_nt: TGTGCCAGCAGCCAATCACAGAACTATGGCTACACCTTC

j_call: TRBJ2-7
v_call: TRBV28
d_call: NA
clone_size: NA
cdr3_aa: CASSNQVYEQYF
cdr3_nt: TGTGCCAGCAGTAACCAGGTCTACGAGCAGTACTTC

j_call: TRBJ2-7
v_call: TRBV4-3
d_call: NA
clone_size: NA
cdr3_aa: CASSQATGDDYEQYF
cdr3_nt: TGCGCCAGCAGCCAGGCAACGGGGGATGACTACGAGCAGTACTTC

j_call: TRBJ2-7
v_call: TRBV20-1
d_call: TRBD2
clone_size: NA
cdr3_aa: CSAPSGSEQYF
cdr3_nt: TGCAGTGCCCCTAGCGGTTCCGAGCAGTACTTC

j_call: TRBJ1-2
v_call: TRBV30
d_call: NA
clone_size: NA
cdr3_aa: CAWSKNGPFGYTF
cdr3_nt: TGTGCCTGGAGTAAGAATGGGCCCTTTGGCTACACCTTC

j_call: TRBJ2-2
v_call: TRBV7-2
d_call: TRBD2
clone_size: once
cdr3_aa: CASSLKGLAGGHGGELFF
cdr3_nt: TGTGCCAGCAGCTTGAAGGGACTAGCGGGGGGGCATGGCGGGGAGCTGTTTTTT

j_call: TRBJ1-2
v_call: TRBV28
d_call: NA
clone_size: NA
cdr3_aa: CASRPALGRGTNYGYTF
cdr3_nt: TGTGCCAGCAGGCCCGCCCTGGGGAGGGGGACGAACTATGGCTACACCTTC

j_call: TRBJ1-4
v_call: TRBV7-9
d_call: NA
clone_size: NA
cdr3_aa: CASSPGGYEKLFF
cdr3_nt: TGTGCCAGCAGCCCCGGGGGATATGAAAAACTGTTTTTT

j_call: TRBJ2-4
v_call: TRBV5-1
d_call: TRBD1
clone_size: NA
cdr3_aa: CASSLEGQGRNIQYF
cdr3_nt: TGCGCCAGCAGCTTGGAAGGACAGGGGAGAAACATTCAGTACTTC

j_call: TRBJ2-7
v_call: TRBV13
d_call: TRBD2
clone_size: NA
cdr3_aa: CASSSRTSGNSYEQYF
cdr3_nt: TGTGCCAGCAGCTCCAGGACTAGCGGGAACTCCTACGAGCAGTACTTC

j_call: TRBJ2-5
v_call: TRBV28
d_call: TRBD1
clone_size: few
cdr3_aa: CASSRGQIRETQYF
cdr3_nt: TGTGCCAGCAGTCGGGGACAGATCCGGGAGACCCAGTACTTC

j_call: TRBJ1-2
v_call: TRBV7-2
d_call: TRBD1
clone_size: once
cdr3_aa: CASSTPGGFWGYTF
cdr3_nt: TGTGCCAGCAGCACACCAGGGGGTTTTTGGGGCTACACCTTC

j_call: TRBJ2-5
v_call: TRBV25-1
d_call: TRBD1
clone_size: once
cdr3_aa: CASSPRPGTGYQETQYF
cdr3_nt: TGTGCCAGCAGTCCCCGCCCCGGGACAGGGTACCAAGAGACCCAGTACTTC

j_call: TRBJ1-2
v_call: TRBV15
d_call: NA
clone_size: once
cdr3_aa: CATSRDYVWGYGYTF
cdr3_nt: TGTGCCACCAGCAGAGATTACGTTTGGGGATATGGCTACACCTTC

j_call: TRBJ2-3
v_call: TRBV7-9
d_call: TRBD2
clone_size: NA
cdr3_aa: CASSLAGAGGPRTQYF
cdr3_nt: TGTGCCAGCAGCTTAGCGGGGGCGGGAGGGCCCCGTACGCAGTATTTT

j_call: TRBJ1-5
v_call: TRBV4-3
d_call: NA
clone_size: once
cdr3_aa: CASSQDVHNSNQPQHF
cdr3_nt: TGCGCCAGCAGCCAAGATGTACACAATAGCAATCAGCCCCAGCATTTT

j_call: TRBJ2-1
v_call: TRBV5-1
d_call: NA
clone_size: NA
cdr3_aa: CASKLRITWDEQFF
cdr3_nt: TGCGCCAGCAAGCTAAGGATTACCTGGGATGAGCAGTTCTTC

j_call: TRBJ2-3
v_call: TRBV21-1
d_call: NA
clone_size: NA
cdr3_aa: CASSKGGQGSVTDTQYF
cdr3_nt: TGTGCCAGCAGCAAAGGGGGACAGGGGTCGGTAACAGATACGCAGTATTTT